The rows below give T cell receptor beta chains drawn from one sample of a study of blood T cell repertoires in COVID-19. Sequencing used immunoSEQ multiplex PCR; TCRdb keeps in-frame clones, though not all of them. The data show 130,000 to 150,000 clones, under 90% seen once. Sequenced input: peripheral blood. All receptors derive from a human donor in a cohort sampled during active COVID-19. Each CDR3 is given with its conserved first and last residue. D genes are given only for firm matches. Clone size, where shown, is once, few, many, or a class for clones that have expanded.

>.|TRBD1|TRBV12-3/TRBV12-4|TRBJ2-7
TGTGCCAGCAGTCGGGACAGGGAAGGCGAGCAGTACTTC
CASSRDREGEQYF
>.|.|TRBV6-5|TRBJ2-6
TGTGCCAGCAGTTACGGTGGCCTCTCTGGGGCCAACGTCCTGACTTTC
CASSYGGLSGANVLTF
>.|.|TRBV27|TRBJ2-3
TGTGCCAGCAGTCTTCGAGGAGTTAGCACAGATACGCAGTATTTT
CASSLRGVSTDTQYF
>.|.|TRBV10-3|TRBJ1-2
TGTGCCATCAGTGAGTCGGGGCAGATCTACGGCTACACCTTC
CAISESGQIYGYTF
>.|.|TRBV21-1|TRBJ1-6
TGTGCCAGCAGCAAACAGGCAGGTAATTCACCCCTCCACTTT
CASSKQAGNSPLHF
>many|.|TRBV7-9|TRBJ1-5
TGTGCCAGCAGCTTAGGAGGGCGGAGAGGTCAGCCCCAGCATTTT
CASSLGGRRGQPQHF
>.|.|TRBV18|TRBJ1-4
TGTGCCAGCTCTCAGGGTTATGCTAATGAAAAACTGTTTTTT
CASSQGYANEKLFF
>.|TRBD1|TRBV27|TRBJ2-3
TGTGCCAGCAGTTTTCGGGACAGGGTGCCAGATACGCAGTATTTT
CASSFRDRVPDTQYF
>.|TRBD1|TRBV3-1/TRBV3-2|TRBJ1-6
TGTGCCAGCAGCAGACAGGGCTCCTATAATTCACCCCTCCACTTT
CASSRQGSYNSPLHF
>few|TRBD1|TRBV3-1/TRBV3-2|TRBJ1-1
TGTGCCAGCAGCCCTTCGAGGGCGGGACAGCAAGCTTTCTTT
CASSPSRAGQQAFF
>.|TRBD1|TRBV28|TRBJ2-1
TGTGCCAGCAGAGGACAGGGGAGTGGGAATGAGCAGTTCTTC
CASRGQGSGNEQFF
>.|.|TRBV11-2|TRBJ1-6
TGTGCCAGCAGCTTTGACCAGGGTCGGTTGTCACCCCTCCACTTT
CASSFDQGRLSPLHF
>.|TRBD2|TRBV7-2|TRBJ2-5
TGTGCCAGCAGAATTATGAGGACTAGCGAGGGGCCCCAGTACTTC
CASRIMRTSEGPQYF
>.|.|TRBV3-1/TRBV3-2|TRBJ1-2
TGTGCCAGCAGCCAAGTCCCGTCGACATTGGGCTATGGCTACACCTTC
CASSQVPSTLGYGYTF
>.|TRBD1|TRBV28|TRBJ1-1
TGTGCCAGCAGTTTCAATCTGAGGACAGGGTGGAACACTGAAGCTTTCTTT
CASSFNLRTGWNTEAFF
>.|TRBD2|TRBV6-5|TRBJ2-2
TGTGCCATTAGCGGGGGGGACACCGGGGAGCTGTTTTTT
CAISGGDTGELFF
>.|TRBD1|TRBV4-1|TRBJ1-4
TGCGCCAGCAGCCAAGGCGGCTGGACAGGGAATGAAAAACTGTTTTTT
CASSQGGWTGNEKLFF
>.|TRBD1|TRBV12-3/TRBV12-4|TRBJ2-5
TGTGCCAGCAGTTACGGGACAGCCGGGACCCAGTACTTC
CASSYGTAGTQYF
>.|TRBD2|TRBV4-3|TRBJ2-7
TGCGCCAGCAGCCAAGATTGGACTAGCGGGGGTGCCTCCTACGAGCAGTACTTC
CASSQDWTSGGASYEQYF
>.|.|TRBV10-3|TRBJ2-7
TGTGCCATCAGTGAGTCCGGGTTATCCTACGAGCAGTACTTC
CAISESGLSYEQYF
>.|.|TRBV9|TRBJ2-3
TGTGCCAGCGGCCCGCCTAGCCCGACAGATACGCAGTATTTT
CASGPPSPTDTQYF
>few|.|TRBV12-1|TRBJ2-7
TGTGCCAGCAGCGTCAACAGGGTTCACTTC
CASSVNRVHF
>.|.|TRBV5-1|TRBJ2-2
TGCGCCAGCAGCTTGCGGGTATCTGCGAGCGACACCGGGGAGCTGTTTTTT
CASSLRVSASDTGELFF
>.|TRBD1|TRBV19|TRBJ1-5
TGTGCCAGTAGTGGGACAGGGGGCAATCAGCCCCAGCATTTT
CASSGTGGNQPQHF
>.|.|TRBV5-5|TRBJ1-3
TGTGCCAGCAGCTGGAGGACAGAATCGCCGAACACCATATATTTT
CASSWRTESPNTIYF
>.|TRBD1|TRBV6-5|TRBJ1-5
TGTGCCAGCAGTCGCTACAGGGGTAATCAGCCCCAGCATTTT
CASSRYRGNQPQHF
>.|.|TRBV9|TRBJ2-3
TGTGCCAGCAGCCGATTAACTAGCACAGATACGCAGTATTTT
CASSRLTSTDTQYF
>.|TRBD1|TRBV5-1|TRBJ1-1
TGCGCCAGCAGCCCGGTCCCGGGACAGGGACCAATGAACACTGAAGCTTTCTTT
CASSPVPGQGPMNTEAFF
>.|.|TRBV9|TRBJ1-1
TGTGCCAGCAGCGGAGAAGGGGGTATGAACACTGAAGCTTTCTTT
CASSGEGGMNTEAFF
>.|.|TRBV5-1|TRBJ2-7
TGCGCCAGCAGCTTGTATCACGCGAGGGACGAGCAGTACTTC
CASSLYHARDEQYF
>.|.|TRBV7-9|TRBJ1-1
TGTGCCAGCAGCTTAGAGGTGGGGCAGGGAAGAGCTTTCTTT
CASSLEVGQGRAFF